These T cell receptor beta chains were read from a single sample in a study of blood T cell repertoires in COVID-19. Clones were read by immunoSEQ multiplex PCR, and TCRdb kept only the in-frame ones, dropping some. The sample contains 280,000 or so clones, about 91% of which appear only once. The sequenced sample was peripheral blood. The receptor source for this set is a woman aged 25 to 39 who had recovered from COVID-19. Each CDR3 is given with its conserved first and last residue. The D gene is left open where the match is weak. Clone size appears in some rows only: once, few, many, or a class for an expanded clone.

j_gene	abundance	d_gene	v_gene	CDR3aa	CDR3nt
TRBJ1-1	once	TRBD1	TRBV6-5	CASSPLPGGNTEAFF	TGTGCCAGCAGCCCCCTCCCAGGGGGGAACACTGAAGCTTTCTTT
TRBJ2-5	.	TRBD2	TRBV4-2	CASSQEGRGGETQYF	TGTGCCAGCAGCCAAGAGGGACGCGGGGGAGAGACCCAGTACTTC
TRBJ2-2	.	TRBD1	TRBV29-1	CSVTRQGTNTGELFF	TGCAGCGTTACCAGACAGGGAACGAACACCGGGGAGCTGTTTTTT
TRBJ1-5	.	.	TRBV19	CASSISFRGQPQHF	TGTGCCAGTAGTATCAGTTTCAGGGGTCAGCCCCAGCATTTT
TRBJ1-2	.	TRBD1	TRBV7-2	CASSWDRGSYGYTF	TGTGCCAGCAGCTGGGACAGGGGGAGCTATGGCTACACCTTC
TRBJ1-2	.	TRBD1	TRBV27	CASSLLGDRSYGYTF	TGTGCCAGCAGTTTACTCGGGGACAGGTCATATGGCTACACCTTC
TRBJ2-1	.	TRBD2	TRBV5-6	CASSSGLAGGNNEQFF	TGTGCCAGCAGCTCGGGACTAGCGGGGGGTAACAATGAGCAGTTCTTC
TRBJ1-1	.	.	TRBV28	CASSHRRVFNTEAFF	TGTGCCAGCAGTCACCGCAGGGTCTTTAACACTGAAGCTTTCTTT
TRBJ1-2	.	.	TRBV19	CASSIDVGAGYGYTF	TGTGCCAGTAGTATAGATGTGGGGGCTGGCTATGGCTACACCTTC
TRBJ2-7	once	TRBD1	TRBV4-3	CASSQLPRQGVTYEQYF	TGCGCCAGCAGCCAACTTCCTCGACAGGGGGTAACCTACGAGCAGTACTTC
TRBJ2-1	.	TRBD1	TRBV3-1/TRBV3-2	CASSQADRGLTYNEQFF	TGTGCCAGCAGCCAAGCAGACAGGGGGCTAACCTACAATGAGCAGTTCTTC
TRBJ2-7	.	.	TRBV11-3	CASSPPGHPYEQYF	TGTGCCAGCAGCCCTCCAGGACACCCCTACGAGCAGTACTTC
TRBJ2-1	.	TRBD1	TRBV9	CASSIRQGYSYNEQFF	TGTGCCAGCAGCATCCGACAGGGTTACTCCTACAATGAGCAGTTCTTC
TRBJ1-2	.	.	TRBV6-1	CASSEGQSYGYTF	TGTGCCAGCAGTGAGGGGCAGTCCTATGGCTACACCTTC
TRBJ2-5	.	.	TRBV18	CASSPREYQETQYF	TGTGCCAGCTCACCACGGGAGTACCAAGAGACCCAGTACTTC
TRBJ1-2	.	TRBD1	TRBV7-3	CASSSNGPGGNNGYTF	TGTGCCAGCAGCTCCAATGGTCCAGGGGGAAATAATGGCTACACCTTC
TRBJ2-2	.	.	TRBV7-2	CASSLQLGGTTGELFF	TGTGCCAGCAGCTTACAGCTGGGCGGGACCACCGGGGAGCTGTTTTTT
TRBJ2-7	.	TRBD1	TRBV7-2	CASTSGTGAYEQYF	TGTGCCAGCACCTCCGGGACAGGAGCCTACGAGCAGTACTTC
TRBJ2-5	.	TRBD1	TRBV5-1	CASSLEGTGETQYF	TGCGCCAGCAGCTTGGAAGGGACAGGAGAGACCCAGTACTTC
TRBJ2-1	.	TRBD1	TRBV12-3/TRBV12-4	CASRTGGRYEQFF	TGTGCCAGTAGGACAGGGGGCAGGTATGAGCAGTTCTTC